This note documents a single TCR beta chain sequence. These data belong to a study of early T cells in non-severe SARS-CoV-2 infection. Study overall: Sequencing used unsorted whole-blood bulk RNA, so chains lack pairing.

This CDR3 is built from 13 residues. Trimming pared 3 bases from V and 4 bases from J, leaving 10 bases between. In germline, CDR1 is SGHKS, CDR2 YYEKEE (reference sequence). Individual cDNA molecules received unique molecular identifiers during library preparation. TCRdb analysed the 5' RACE reads with MiXCR anew, one entry per CDR3 protein. The sample contains almost 30,000 distinct CDR3 sequences, 5.5% to 6.5% of which appear only once. The sequencing sample was made of whole blood. This TCR derives from an adult who was a healthcare worker with PCR-confirmed SARS-CoV-2 infection or an uninfected control (not recorded which). The chain uses TRBV5-5 and TRBJ1-1; D uncertain. The CDR3 DNA reads as TGTGCCAGCAGCTCCGTATCGGGCACTGAAGCTTTCTTT. Translated: CASSSVSGTEAFF. Combining the CDR3 with reference TRBV5-5 and TRBJ1-1 gives the whole variable domain DAGVTQSPTHLIKTRGQQVTLRCSPISGHKSVSWYQQVLGQGPQFIFQYYEKEERGRGNFPDRFSARQFPNYSSELNVNALLLGDSALYLCASSSVSGTEAFFGQGTRLTVV.